This record concerns one T cell receptor beta chain sequence. Produced via immunoSEQ multiplex PCR; TCRdb's table is partial and in-frame only. The sample lists around 260,000 clones, less than 90% seen once, with roughly 4% in the top ten. This entry belongs to a study of blood T cell repertoires in COVID-19. Study context: Sample material is recorded as cDNA or gDNA derived from T cells, B-cell-depleted T cells, or PBMCs.

Trimming took off 1 base at V and 3 bases at J, with 12 bases between the two ends. Germline loops: CDR1 SGHDN, CDR2 FVKESK. This CDR3 is built from 16 residues. The chain joins TRBV14 to TRBJ2-2, with D maybe TRBD1 (6 bases). The specimen was peripheral blood. This receptor was identified in a man aged 60 to 69 who had recovered from COVID-19. CDR3: CASSQGQGYYTGELFF. The CDR3 DNA reads TGTGCCAGCAGCCAAGGGCAGGGGTATTACACCGGGGAGCTGTTTTTT.